Presented here are 18 T cell receptor beta chains from one specimen sequenced in a study of cytomegalovirus exposure and HLA in healthy donors. The PCR had 60 Vbeta and 13 Jbeta primers. Using immunoSEQ multiplex PCR, the repertoire was profiled, and TCRdb retains in-frame clones only, with some absent. Among 95,000 to 110,000 clones listed, around 78% were seen once. The sample comprised PBMCs. The source of these receptors is a man aged 25-45 years in good health and CMV-seronegative.

Comment on this clone: Compared with germline, one end of the junction differs, possibly owing to a read error. This rearrangement joins TRBV15 to TRBJ1-1, with D perhaps matching TRBD1 (6 bases). The CDR3 has 16 amino acids. Germline CDR1 reads LNHNV; CDR2 reads YYDKDF (reference sequence). The CDR3 loop is CATSRYSTGLKTEAFF. CDR3 in DNA: TGTGCCACCAGCAGATACTCCACAGGGCTGAAAACTGAAGCTTTCTTT.

The rearrangement links TRBV5-8 to TRBJ2-7; 7 bases fit TRBD2. The ends lost 0 bases at V and 3 bases at J; junction bases unmatched: 9. The CDR3 loop spans 16 amino acids. Looked up from germline, CDR1 is SGHTS and CDR2 is YDEGEE. In nucleotides, the CDR3 is TGTGCCAGCAGCTTGGAGAGCGGGATCCGCGTCTACGAGCAGTACTTC. It translates to CASSLESGIRVYEQYF.

The chain combines TRBV11-2 with TRBJ2-1; 8 positions agree with TRBD1. The V gene end was trimmed by 7 bases and the J gene end by 5 bases; junction bases not matched to a gene: 7. Germline V gene sequence: CDR1 SGHAT, CDR2 FQNNGV. The CDR3 length is 14 residues. In DNA, the CDR3 is TGTGCCAGCACCCAGGGGGCGCGGAACAATGAGCAGTTCTTC. This gives the protein CASTQGARNNEQFF.

In its sample, this clone was seen a few times. The CDR3 loop reads CASGRTGGSGTEAFF. CDR3 bases: TGTGCCAGTGGCCGAACAGGGGGCAGTGGGACTGAAGCTTTCTTT. This sequence joins TRBV19 and TRBJ1-1, with 9 positions matching TRBD1. V lost 8 bases and J lost 5; bases outside the gene matches: 12. CDR3 size: 15 residues. The germline V gene encodes CDR1 LNHDA and CDR2 SQIVND (reference sequence).

The V and J genes are TRBV7-2 and TRBJ1-5; 7 nucleotides match TRBD1. CDR1 is SGHTA, CDR2 FQGNSA, per germline. CDR3 length: 15 residues. The ends lost 5 bases at V and 1 base at J; junction bases unmatched: 5. The CDR3 nucleotides read TGTGCCAGCAGCCGTCAGGGGGGCAGCAATCAGCCCCAGCATTTT. Its translation: CASSRQGGSNQPQHF.

As to this clone: Germline is not matched at one junction end, which may reflect a read error. The chain combines TRBV7-9 with TRBJ2-5; 14 positions match TRBD2. The germline gives CDR1 SEHNR, CDR2 FQNEAQ (reference sequence). This CDR3 comprises 16 residues. As DNA, the CDR3 is TGTTCCAGCAGCACGGGGACTAGCGGGAGCGGGGAGACCCAGTACTTC. Protein: CSSSTGTSGSGETQYF.

This clone was counted between two and nine times. The chain couples TRBV27 to TRBJ2-7; 8 bases are a match to TRBD1. The CDR3 contains 13 residues. Trimming took 5 bases from V and 6 from J; bases not matched to a gene: 6. Germline-derived CDR1 and CDR2 are MNHEY and SMNVEV (reference sequence). The CDR3 region is CASSIVTGGEQYF. CDR3 bases: TGTGCCAGCAGTATCGTAACAGGGGGCGAGCAGTACTTC.

The rearrangement links TRBV5-8 to TRBJ2-2, with TRBD2 matching 7 bases. The CDR3 runs 15 residues. From germline, CDR1 is SGHTS and CDR2 YDEGEE. The junction had 8 bases not matched to a gene; V was cut back by 4 bases and J by 5 bases. The DNA for the CDR3 is TGTGCCAGCAGCCCCAACGGGGGGAGGACCGGGGAGCTGTTTTTT. It is translated as CASSPNGGRTGELFF.

The V call is TRBV2, the J call TRBJ2-7; 9 positions match TRBD1. The CDR3 spans 16 residues. V was clipped by 4 bases and J by 4 bases; unmatched bases: 11. Germline CDR1 is SNHLY and CDR2 is FYNNEI. The CDR3 nucleotides read TGTGCCAGCAGTGTGGGACAGGGCAAATTGGGGTACGAGCAGTACTTC. Its protein is CASSVGQGKLGYEQYF.

The chain is built from TRBV28 and TRBJ2-5; D call uncertain. This CDR3 region has 15 residues. Per the germline V gene, CDR1 is MDHEN and CDR2 is SYDVKM. V lost 4 bases and J 2 bases, leaving 14 bases between the germline ends. CDR3 region: CASSSFATSQETQYF. The CDR3 nucleotides are TGTGCCAGCAGTTCTTTTGCAACATCACAAGAGACCCAGTACTTC.

This clone was found a few times. The chain couples TRBV5-1 to TRBJ2-2; a weak D match, TRBD2 (5 bases). V lost 2 bases and J lost 4, with 12 bases in between. The CDR3 length is 15 residues. Germline CDR1 SGHRS, CDR2 YFSETQ. The CDR3 DNA reads as TGCGCCAGCAGCTTACTAGATTCGGGCACCGGGGAGCTGTTTTTT. Translation gives CASSLLDSGTGELFF.

The chain joins TRBV28 to TRBJ1-6; 9 bases are a match to TRBD1. Trimming at V came to 6 bases and at J to 6 bases, leaving 3 bases not matched to a gene. The CDR3 is 14 residues long. Germline CDR1 and CDR2: MDHEN and SYDVKM. DNA for the CDR3: TGTGCCAGCAGGGCGACAGGGGGTAATTCACCCCTCCACTTT. It translates to CASRATGGNSPLHF.

V usage is TRBV9 and J usage is TRBJ1-4; 7 bases fit TRBD1. The CDR3 has 15 residues. Germline trimming cut 3 bases from V and 7 bases from J; bases unmatched to any gene: 9. Germline CDR1 is SGDLS and CDR2 is YYNGEE. CDR3 bases: TGTGCCAGCAGCGAACAGGGGAGAAGAAGTGAAAAACTGTTTTTT. Its translation is CASSEQGRRSEKLFF.

The J gene is TRBJ2-5, the V gene TRBV5-1; tentatively, D is TRBD2 (7 bases). The CDR3 runs to 16 residues. The ends were cut back, 3 bases at V and 2 bases at J, with 17 bases in the middle. From germline, CDR1 is SGHRS and CDR2 YFSETQ. The CDR3 nucleotides read TGCGCCAGCAGCTCCGCCGCGGGGGCAGCACAAGAGACCCAGTACTTC. As protein: CASSSAAGAAQETQYF.

The chain uses TRBV19 and TRBJ2-5; 7 bases are a match to TRBD2. The CDR3 has 16 residues. Germline V gives CDR1 LNHDA, CDR2 SQIVND (reference sequence). With 4 bases clipped from V and 4 bases from J, the junction kept 12 bases outside the gene matches. In DNA form, the CDR3 reads TGTGCCAGTAGTAGCCGGGGAGGGGATAGGGGAGAGACCCAGTACTTC. The encoded protein is CASSSRGGDRGETQYF.

The V gene is TRBV5-1, the J gene TRBJ2-3; 11 nucleotides align to TRBD2. From germline, CDR1 is SGHRS and CDR2 YFSETQ. Trimming at V came to 2 bases and at J to 2 bases, leaving 4 bases not matched to a gene. The CDR3 contains 16 residues. DNA for the CDR3: TGCGCCAGCAGCTTTAGCGGGAGGGCCTCCACAGATACGCAGTATTTT. Translation: CASSFSGRASTDTQYF.

The chain is built from TRBV6-6 and TRBJ2-1, with 9 bases that match TRBD2. The CDR3 totals 16 residues. The trim removed 5 bases at V and 8 bases at J, leaving 13 bases unmatched. CDR1 MNHNY and CDR2 SVGAGI come from the germline V gene (reference sequence). CDR3 nucleotides: TGTGCCAGCAGTACTAGGGGCGGGAGGGCCCCGGATGAGCAGTTCTTC. Its translation: CASSTRGGRAPDEQFF.

This clone was recorded a few times. This sequence joins TRBV7-3 and TRBJ2-5, with a possible D match to TRBD2 (6 bases). This CDR3 spans 15 amino acids. Between the trimmed V and J ends, which lost 5 bases and 4 bases, there was a span of 17 bases. The germline CDR1 and CDR2 sequences are SGHTA and FQGTGA. The DNA for the CDR3 is TGTGCCAGCAGCCCATCGGGACTTGCAGGAGAGACCCAGTACTTC. Translating it yields CASSPSGLAGETQYF.